This is a list of T cell receptor beta chains from one sample in a study of shared T cell receptors in the human thymus. The table came from immunoSEQ multiplex PCR; TCRdb's copy has only in-frame clones and leaves some out. In the table there are some 700,000 clones, 70% to 90% of which are singletons. These data were also filed under a second study, of human thymus T cells.

The sequenced sample was thymocytes. The source of these receptors is a boy under three years old with a congenital heart defect. Both conserved end residues are part of each CDR3. The D gene is left open where the match is weak. Size values are once, few and many counts, or a class for expanded clones, and some rows have none.

V gene: TRBV4-1; clone size: -; J gene: TRBJ1-1; D gene: -; CDR3 protein: CASSQDHGGGPNTEAFF; CDR3 DNA: TGCGCCAGCAGCCAAGATCATGGCGGAGGCCCGAACACTGAAGCTTTCTTT
V gene: TRBV21-1; clone size: -; J gene: TRBJ2-1; D gene: -; CDR3 protein: CASSYSGDSYNEQFF; CDR3 DNA: TGTGCCAGCAGCTATAGCGGGGACTCCTACAATGAGCAGTTCTTC
V gene: TRBV5-4; clone size: -; J gene: TRBJ1-3; D gene: -; CDR3 protein: CASRSGNTIYF; CDR3 DNA: TGTGCCAGCCGGTCTGGAAACACCATATATTTT
V gene: TRBV5-8; clone size: -; J gene: TRBJ1-2; D gene: TRBD1; CDR3 protein: CASSSGQGLAYGYTF; CDR3 DNA: TGTGCCAGCAGCTCAGGACAGGGTTTGGCCTATGGCTACACCTTC
V gene: TRBV14; clone size: -; J gene: TRBJ1-5; D gene: TRBD1; CDR3 protein: CASSQGQGINQPQHF; CDR3 DNA: TGTGCCAGCAGCCAAGGACAGGGGATCAATCAGCCCCAGCATTTT
V gene: TRBV18; clone size: -; J gene: TRBJ2-1; D gene: -; CDR3 protein: CASSPRGPGCSYNEQFF; CDR3 DNA: TGTGCCAGCTCACCACGCGGGCCGGGCTGCTCCTACAATGAGCAGTTCTTC
V gene: TRBV19; clone size: few; J gene: TRBJ2-1; D gene: -; CDR3 protein: CASSPQRRRPGEQFF; CDR3 DNA: TGTGCCAGTAGTCCCCAGCGGAGGCGGCCGGGGGAGCAGTTCTTC
V gene: TRBV27; clone size: -; J gene: TRBJ2-3; D gene: TRBD1; CDR3 protein: CASSLSVAGGRDTQYF; CDR3 DNA: TGTGCCAGCAGTTTATCTGTGGCAGGGGGAAGAGATACGCAGTATTTT
V gene: TRBV19; clone size: -; J gene: TRBJ1-2; D gene: TRBD1; CDR3 protein: CASSTRQGIPHGYTF; CDR3 DNA: TGTGCCAGTAGCACGCGACAGGGGATTCCTCATGGCTACACCTTC
V gene: TRBV7-2; clone size: -; J gene: TRBJ1-4; D gene: -; CDR3 protein: CASSSPGGAREKLFF; CDR3 DNA: TGTGCCAGCAGCTCGCCGGGGGGCGCAAGGGAAAAACTGTTTTTT
V gene: TRBV18; clone size: -; J gene: TRBJ2-1; D gene: -; CDR3 protein: CASSPEREWSFIEQFF; CDR3 DNA: TGTGCCAGCTCACCAGAACGGGAGTGGTCCTTCATTGAGCAGTTCTTC
V gene: TRBV5-1; clone size: -; J gene: TRBJ2-1; D gene: TRBD1; CDR3 protein: CASSPGQDNEQFF; CDR3 DNA: TGCGCCAGCAGCCCGGGACAGGACAATGAGCAGTTCTTC
V gene: TRBV14; clone size: -; J gene: TRBJ1-2; D gene: -; CDR3 protein: CASSQEAALNYGYTF; CDR3 DNA: TGTGCCAGCAGCCAAGAGGCAGCGTTAAACTATGGCTACACCTTC
V gene: TRBV28; clone size: -; J gene: TRBJ2-7; D gene: -; CDR3 protein: CASSPRDFYAQQYF; CDR3 DNA: TGTGCCAGCAGCCCTAGGGACTTCTACGCGCAGCAGTACTTC
V gene: TRBV4-3; clone size: -; J gene: TRBJ2-1; D gene: TRBD2; CDR3 protein: CASSQAGRTSGKPHTNEQFF; CDR3 DNA: TGCGCCAGCAGCCAAGCAGGGAGGACTAGCGGGAAGCCCCATACCAATGAGCAGTTCTTC
V gene: TRBV5-1; clone size: -; J gene: TRBJ2-7; D gene: TRBD2; CDR3 protein: CASCKTSGRALDPSYEQYF; CDR3 DNA: TGCGCCAGCTGTAAGACTAGCGGGAGGGCCCTAGATCCTTCCTACGAGCAGTACTTC
V gene: TRBV5-8; clone size: -; J gene: TRBJ2-7; D gene: TRBD2; CDR3 protein: CASRATSGSSYEQYF; CDR3 DNA: TGTGCCAGCAGGGCGACTAGCGGGTCATCCTACGAGCAGTACTTC
V gene: TRBV27; clone size: -; J gene: TRBJ2-7; D gene: -; CDR3 protein: CASRPIGGDVNPYEQYF; CDR3 DNA: TGTGCCAGCAGGCCTATAGGAGGGGATGTGAACCCCTACGAGCAGTACTTC
V gene: TRBV19; clone size: few; J gene: TRBJ1-2; D gene: TRBD1; CDR3 protein: CASRLDRALAYGYTF; CDR3 DNA: TGTGCCAGTAGGCTCGACAGGGCCCTAGCCTATGGCTACACCTTC